Presented here are 27 T cell receptor beta chains from one specimen sequenced in a study of human T cells and chemical hapten exposure. MiXCR, applied by TCRdb to the RACE reads, yields one record per CDR3 protein. The repertoire has a few hundred thousand distinct CDR3 sequences, roughly 8% of them found once; the top ten carry 1.2%. Time point specified: pre-sensitization, week 0. Indicated treatment: therapeutic diphenylcyclopropenone sensitization with weekly scalp DPC. The sample here was whole blood, taken in connection with sensitization to the hapten diphenylcyclopropenone (DPC). Receptors were obtained from a man aged 18 to 29 with alopecia areata. Some clones in this sample may be carry-over from other donors' samples.

This chain uses TRBV6-5 with TRBJ1-1; a weak D match, TRBD1 (5 bases). Deletions cut 0 bases from V and 5 bases from J, with 13 bases between. Germline assignment: CDR1 MNHEY and CDR2 SVGAGI. The CDR3 is 15 amino acids. The CDR3, as DNA: TGTGCCAGCAGTTACTCCCAGGCAGGGACGACTGAAGCTTTCTTT. Encoded protein: CASSYSQAGTTEAFF.

In its sample, this clonotype was seen a few times. This chain uses TRBV6-1 with TRBJ1-5, with D maybe TRBD1 (5 bases). There are 16 residues in the CDR3. The ends were cut back, 2 bases at V and 1 base at J, with 12 bases in the middle. CDR1 and CDR2 (germline): MNHNS, SASEGT. The chain's CDR3 is CASSELVGASNQPQHF. The CDR3 nucleotides are TGTGCCAGCAGTGAACTGGTCGGGGCGAGCAATCAGCCCCAGCATTTT.

Concerning this clonotype itself: This may come from a read error, since a much larger clone is one base off. The rearrangement joins TRBV9 to TRBJ1-5; D is ambiguous. Germline CDR1 and CDR2: SGDLS and YYNGEE. V lost 0 bases to trimming and J lost 12 bases, with 22 bases between them. The CDR3 has 16 amino acids. CDR3 amino acids: CASSVEGDLQRSDQHF. In nucleotides, the CDR3 is TGTGCCAGCAGCGTAGAAGGAGACTTACAGCGGTCAGACCAGCATTTT.

The table lists this clonotype with many counts. The chain recombines TRBV4-3 with TRBJ2-2; D ambiguous. The CDR3 contains 12 residues. Per the germline V gene, CDR1 is LGHNA and CDR2 is YSLEER. V was trimmed by 0 bases and J by 7 bases, leaving 3 bases between them. The CDR3 nucleotides are TGCGCCAGCAGCCAAGATTACGGGGAGCTGTTTTTT. Translating gives CASSQDYGELFF.

This clonotype occurred many times. This chain links TRBV2 with TRBJ1-2, with 10 nucleotides matching TRBD1. The germline V gene encodes CDR1 SNHLY and CDR2 FYNNEI. V dropped 6 bases and J dropped 4; count of bases not matched to a gene: 11. CDR3 size: 16 residues. The CDR3 loop reads CASRQRGTGESYGYTF. CDR3 nucleotide sequence: TGTGCCAGCAGACAACGTGGGACAGGGGAGAGCTATGGCTACACCTTC.

This clonotype was seen more than once but under ten times. The gene calls are TRBV7-2 and TRBJ1-3, with a weak D call TRBD1 (6 bases). The CDR3 runs 16 residues. The germline V gene encodes CDR1 SGHTA and CDR2 FQGNSA. V was pared by 3 bases and J by 4 bases, with 16 bases between. The CDR3, as DNA: TGTGCCAGCAGCTTCGGCGGGCGGGGGCGCGGAAACACCATATATTTT. Its protein product is CASSFGGRGRGNTIYF.

This clonotype has ten or more counts. CDR3 amino acids: CASSRPEGHSYIQYF. DNA for the CDR3: TGTGCCAGCAGTCGTCCCGAAGGGCATTCCTACATTCAGTACTTC. V gene TRBV7-9 combines with J gene TRBJ2-4; D is ambiguous. The V and J ends lost 6 bases and 8 bases respectively, with 20 bases between them. The CDR3 runs to 15 residues. Germline V gives CDR1 SEHNR, CDR2 FQNEAQ (reference sequence). Together with reference TRBV7-9 and TRBJ2-4, the CDR3 gives the full variable domain: DTGVSQNPRHKITKRGQNVTFRCDPISEHNRLYWYRQTLGQGPEFLTYFQNEAQLEKSRLLSDRFSAERPKGSFSTLEIQRTEQGDSAMYLCASSRPEGHSYIQYFGAGTRLSVL.

This clonotype was counted only a few times. J is TRBJ2-7 and V is TRBV6-2 or TRBV6-3, with 7 bases lining up with TRBD1. CDR1 MNHEY and CDR2 SVGEGT come from the germline V gene. The J segment lost 0 bases and the V segment lost 8 bases, leaving 7 bases of the junction unmatched. The CDR3 has 14 residues. DNA of the CDR3: TGTGCCAGCCTTGACCGGGACAGCTCCTACGAGCAGTACTTC. Its protein is CASLDRDSSYEQYF.

This clonotype occurred a few times. The V call is TRBV6-5, the J call TRBJ2-1; 13 bases line up with TRBD2. After removal of 2 bases from V and 8 bases from J, the junction contained 3 bases not matched to a gene. The CDR3 sequence is 15 residues long. CDR1 is MNHEY, CDR2 SVGAGI, per germline. Here the CDR3 DNA reads TGTGCCAGCAGTTACGGGACTAGCGGGGACGATGAGCAGTTCTTC. Translated: CASSYGTSGDDEQFF.

This clonotype was recorded at least ten times. This chain uses TRBV24-1 with TRBJ1-6; D call uncertain. This CDR3 has 14 amino acids. The germline V and J ends were trimmed by 5 bases and 5 bases, with 9 bases remaining between them. CDR1 KGHDR and CDR2 SFDVKD come from the germline V gene. For the CDR3, the DNA is TGTGCCACCAGTGCCCGCCGGAATAATTCACCCCTCCACTTT. Its protein product is CATSARRNNSPLHF.

This clonotype has a count of ten or more. The genes are TRBV6-2 or TRBV6-3 and TRBJ1-1; TRBD1 matches 11 bases. CDR3 length: 17 amino acids. CDR1 is MNHEY and CDR2 is SVGEGT in the germline V gene. V dropped 0 bases and J dropped 7; count of bases not matched to a gene: 10. The CDR3 DNA is TGTGCCAGCAGTTACTCGATATCGGACAGGGGGCAGGTTGAAGCTTTCTTT. Its translation: CASSYSISDRGQVEAFF.

This clonotype was observed at least ten times. At one end, the junction sequence differs from germline, possibly due to a read error. The rearrangement joins TRBV9 to TRBJ2-3, with TRBD2 identical over 12 bases. The germline V gene has CDR1 SGDLS and CDR2 YYNGEE. The CDR3 is made up of 17 amino acids. The CDR3 sequence is CASSVTSGGLITDAQYF. As DNA, the CDR3 is TGTGCCAGCAGCGTGACTAGCGGGGGCCTGATCACAGATGCGCAGTATTTT.

This clonotype came up a few times. The gene calls are TRBV29-1 and TRBJ1-6, with 8 bases lining up with TRBD1. The CDR3 is 14 residues long. J lost 7 bases, V lost 4 bases, and 6 bases had no gene match. Germline V gene lookup returns CDR1 SQVTM and CDR2 ANQGSEA. The CDR3 reads CSVAAGGGNSPLHF. The CDR3 DNA reads as TGCAGCGTTGCCGCAGGGGGCGGCAATTCACCCCTCCACTTT.

This clonotype occurred a few times. The CDR3 sequence: CSAASLAGGPGNEQFF. The CDR3 DNA reads as TGCAGTGCAGCTTCTCTAGCGGGGGGGCCGGGTAATGAGCAGTTCTTC. The rearrangement joins TRBV20-1 to TRBJ2-1, with TRBD2 matching over 12 bases. Trimming at V came to 6 bases and at J to 7 bases, leaving 13 bases not matched to a gene. Germline V gives CDR1 DFQATT, CDR2 SNEGSKA (reference sequence). This CDR3 is 16 amino acids long.

The chain has TRBV10-3 and TRBJ1-1; 7 bases are shared with TRBD1. The CDR3 extends over 13 amino acids. Germline lookup yields CDR1 ENHRY and CDR2 SYGVKD. Germline trimming cut 8 bases from V and 4 bases from J; bases unmatched to any gene: 7. The CDR3 nucleotides read TGTGCCATCCTCGGACAGGAGGGCACTGAAGCTTTCTTT. It specifies CAILGQEGTEAFF.

This clonotype was recorded many times. The chain recombines TRBV10-2 with TRBJ2-1, with D perhaps TRBD2 (6 bases). The germline V gene encodes CDR1 WSHSY and CDR2 SAAADI. Trimming shortened V by 0 bases and J by 10 bases, and 13 bases separated the two germline ends. The CDR3 is 14 amino acids. CDR3 loop: CASSESGLLREQFF. In nucleotides, the CDR3 is TGCGCCAGCAGTGAGTCCGGACTACTCAGGGAGCAGTTCTTC.

Only a few counts were recorded for this clonotype. The chain is built from TRBV24-1 and TRBJ2-2, with D possibly TRBD2 on 7 matching bases. This CDR3 has 17 amino acids. Between the trimmed V and J ends, which lost 3 bases and 5 bases, there was a span of 18 bases. Germline CDR1 and CDR2: KGHDR and SFDVKD. CDR3 sequence reads: CATSDRKGGRETGELFF. In DNA form, the CDR3 reads TGTGCCACCAGTGATCGAAAGGGGGGGCGCGAGACCGGGGAGCTGTTTTTT.

A word on this clonotype: One end of the junction is discordant with germline, which a read error may explain. The V gene is TRBV4-2, the J gene TRBJ2-3; 8 nucleotides agree with TRBD2. The CDR3 length is 17 residues. From germline, CDR1 is LGHNA and CDR2 YNFKEQ. In DNA, the CDR3 is TGTGCCAGCAGTCAAGATGGAAGCGGGGGTTCAAGAGGGACGCAGTATTTT. It codes for CASSQDGSGGSRGTQYF.

This chain joins TRBV5-6 and TRBJ2-5, with unresolved D. Trimming stripped 0 bases from V and 2 bases from J, with 5 bases between. The CDR3 length is 13 residues. Germline V gives CDR1 SGHDT, CDR2 YYEEEE. CDR3 nucleotides: TGTGCCAGCAGCTTGGACCAACAAGAGACCCAGTACTTC. Its protein is CASSLDQQETQYF. Full variable domain (missing parts from reference TRBV5-6 and TRBJ2-5): DAGVTQSPTHLIKTRGQQVTLRCSPKSGHDTVSWYQQALGQGPQFIFQYYEEEERQRGNFPDRFSGHQFPNYSSELNVNALLLGDSALYLCASSLDQQETQYFGPGTRLLVL.

This clonotype was picked up many times. The chain recombines TRBV27 with TRBJ2-3; 7 positions match TRBD1. This CDR3 region has 14 residues. Looked up from germline, CDR1 is MNHEY and CDR2 is SMNVEV (reference sequence). Trimming at V came to 6 bases and at J to 5 bases, leaving 8 bases not matched to a gene. The CDR3 nucleotides are TGTGCCAGCAGAAAGGGACAGTCGAAAGATACGCAGTATTTT. This sequence encodes CASRKGQSKDTQYF.

The genes are TRBV4-2 and TRBJ2-4; D gene unclear. V was clipped by 2 bases and J by 7 bases, with 30 bases between them. Germline-derived CDR1 and CDR2 are LGHNA and YNFKEQ. The CDR3 is made up of 20 amino acids. CDR3 bases: TGTGCCAGCAGCCAAAATTCTTATAGAATTAGATCAAATCTTTTGAACATTCAGTACTTC. This codes for CASSQNSYRIRSNLLNIQYF.

In its sample, this clonotype was seen a few times. The chain recombines TRBV5-1 with TRBJ1-6, with a weak D call TRBD1 (5 bases). Germline V lookup: CDR1 SGHRS, CDR2 YFSETQ. This CDR3 has 15 amino acids. Trimming shortened V by 4 bases and J by 10 bases, and 18 bases separated the two germline ends. CDR3 sequence reads: CASSVRQGRDSPLHF. DNA for the CDR3: TGCGCCAGCAGCGTACGTCAGGGAAGGGACTCACCCCTCCACTTT. Combining the CDR3 with reference TRBV5-1 and TRBJ1-6 gives the whole variable domain KAGVTQTPRYLIKTRGQQVTLSCSPISGHRSVSWYQQTPGQGLQFLFEYFSETQRNKGNFPGRFSGRQFSNSRSEMNVSTLELGDSALYLCASSVRQGRDSPLHFGNGTRLTVT.

This clonotype has just a few counts. The gene calls are TRBV5-6 and TRBJ2-1; tentative D call: TRBD1 (5 bases). CDR1 and CDR2 (germline): SGHDT, YYEEEE. Trimming shortened V by 4 bases and J by 9 bases, and 17 bases separated the two germline ends. The CDR3 loop spans 14 amino acids. CDR3 loop: CASSRKETASEQFF. Written as DNA, the CDR3 is TGTGCCAGCAGCCGGAAAGAGACAGCTAGTGAGCAGTTCTTC.

Ten or more counts support this clonotype. This sequence joins TRBV28 and TRBJ1-1, with 8 positions matching TRBD1. This CDR3 has 15 residues. The junction had 8 bases not matched to a gene; V was cut back by 5 bases and J by 3 bases. Germline CDR1 is MDHEN and CDR2 is SYDVKM. Here the CDR3 DNA reads TGTGCCAGCAGTACAATGGACAGGGCACACACTGAAGCTTTCTTT. Residues: CASSTMDRAHTEAFF.

V gene TRBV11-2 combines with J gene TRBJ2-6; D ambiguous. The CDR3 covers 14 residues. The ends were cut back, 5 bases at V and 2 bases at J, with 7 bases in the middle. From germline, CDR1 is SGHAT and CDR2 FQNNGV. CDR3 in amino acids: CASSPLTGANVLTF. Written as DNA, the CDR3 is TGTGCCAGCAGCCCCCTTACTGGGGCCAACGTCCTGACTTTC.

This clonotype has just a few counts. The chain links TRBV6-1 to TRBJ1-1; D uncertain. Germline CDR1 and CDR2: MNHNS and SASEGT. Trimming took 2 bases from V and 5 from J, leaving 9 bases between them. This CDR3 is built from 13 residues. The CDR3 nucleotides are TGTGCCAGCAGTGAACAGACGGGGACTGAAGCTTTCTTT. This translates into CASSEQTGTEAFF.

This clonotype was seen many times. The genes are TRBV6-2 or TRBV6-3 and TRBJ1-6; D gene uncertain. This CDR3 contains 15 residues. V was pared by 2 bases and J by 0 bases, with 5 bases between. Germline V gene sequence: CDR1 MNHEY, CDR2 SVGEGT. CDR3 region: CASSYGSSYNSPLHF. CDR3 in DNA: TGTGCCAGCAGTTACGGGAGCTCCTATAATTCACCCCTCCACTTT.